Each of the 17 T cell receptor beta chains below was sequenced from the same sample in a study of blood T cell repertoires in COVID-19. Measured with immunoSEQ multiplex PCR; TCRdb has only the in-frame clones, and not every one. The table shows roughly 120,000 clones, with roughly 80% occurring only once. The sequenced sample was peripheral blood. The receptors originated from a human donor in a cohort sampled during active or convalescent COVID-19.

The chain employs TRBV6-2 or TRBV6-3 and TRBJ1-4; D is perhaps TRBD1 (5 bases). The CDR3 contains 14 residues. The germline V gene encodes CDR1 MNHEY and CDR2 SVGEGT. Trimming took 2 bases from V and 10 from J, leaving 14 bases between them. The CDR3 loop reads CASSYMGPERKLFF. The DNA for the CDR3 is TGTGCCAGCAGTTACATGGGGCCCGAGCGAAAACTGTTTTTT.

This clone was recorded a few times. J is TRBJ1-1 and V is TRBV23-1; TRBD1 agrees at 9 bases. TRBV23-1 falls under the ORF class, with uncertain function. V trimming: 0 bases; J trimming: 4 bases; junction bases outside the gene matches: 18. CDR3 size: 20 residues. The CDR3 region has the DNA TGCGCCAGCAGTCAATCTCCGGGACAGGGCTACTCTCGATTGTCCACTGAAGCTTTCTTT. Amino acid sequence: CASSQSPGQGYSRLSTEAFF.

The chain is built from TRBV15 and TRBJ2-2, with D possibly matching TRBD1 (6 bases). The V gene lost 5 bases and the J gene lost 0 bases, with 10 bases spanning the gap. Germline CDR1 is LNHNV and CDR2 is YYDKDF (reference sequence). This CDR3 has 15 amino acids. CDR3 sequence reads: CATSWGQTNTGELFF. CDR3 nucleotide sequence: TGTGCCACCAGCTGGGGACAAACGAACACCGGGGAGCTGTTTTTT. The entire variable domain, with the rest obtained from reference TRBV15 and TRBJ2-2, is as follows: DAMVIQNPRYQVTQFGKPVTLSCSQTLNHNVMYWYQQKSSQAPKLLFHYYDKDFNNEADTPDNFQSRRPNTSFCFLDIRSPGLGDTAMYLCATSWGQTNTGELFFGEGSRLTVL.

This clone was detected only a few times. The V call is TRBV9, the J call TRBJ1-5; TRBD1 matches at 7 bases. Per germline, CDR1 SGDLS and CDR2 YYNGEE. The CDR3 loop spans 14 amino acids. The ends lost 3 bases at V and 6 bases at J; junction bases unmatched: 6. This CDR3 reads CASSAGQESQPQHF. The CDR3 region has the DNA TGTGCCAGCAGCGCCGGACAGGAGAGTCAGCCCCAGCATTTT.

The chain uses TRBV3-1 (or the pseudogene TRBV3-2) and TRBJ2-7, with D possibly being TRBD1 (5 bases). This CDR3 comprises 15 residues. Trimming shortened V by 1 base and J by 2 bases, and 12 bases separated the two germline ends. CDR1 is LGHDT, CDR2 YNNKEL, per germline (reference sequence). This CDR3 reads CASSQGTRSPYEQYF. In DNA form, the CDR3 reads TGTGCCAGCAGCCAAGGGACACGAAGTCCCTACGAGCAGTACTTC.

This clone has a single count. The chain combines TRBV7-2 with TRBJ1-1; 7 nucleotides agree with TRBD1. The CDR3 has 15 amino acids. The J segment lost 0 bases and the V segment lost 5 bases, leaving 6 bases of the junction unmatched. Germline CDR1 and CDR2: SGHTA and FQGNSA. CDR3 nucleotides: TGTGCCAGCAGCCGGGGACAGTTTATGAACACTGAAGCTTTCTTT. It is translated as CASSRGQFMNTEAFF.

This chain joins TRBV28 and TRBJ2-1; TRBD1 agrees at 9 bases. CDR3 length equals 15 residues. J gave up 4 bases and V 3 bases, and 4 bases lay outside the gene matches. The germline V gene encodes CDR1 MDHEN and CDR2 SYDVKM. CDR3 loop: CASSFGTGFYNEQFF. The CDR3 region has the DNA TGTGCCAGCAGTTTCGGGACAGGGTTTTACAATGAGCAGTTCTTC.

This chain links TRBV11-2 with TRBJ2-5, with 13 positions matching TRBD2. After removal of 5 bases from V and 2 bases from J, the junction contained 8 bases not matched to a gene. The germline CDR1 and CDR2 sequences are SGHAT and FQNNGV. The CDR3 has 17 amino acids. The CDR3 spells CASSSLGGLAGQETQYF. The DNA of the CDR3 is TGTGCCAGCAGCAGCCTAGGGGGACTAGCGGGACAAGAGACCCAGTACTTC.

V usage is TRBV6-6 and J usage is TRBJ1-2, with 7 nucleotides matching TRBD1. Germline V gene data show CDR1 as MNHNY and CDR2 as SVGAGI (reference sequence). The V segment lost 2 bases and the J segment 4 bases; nucleotides outside the gene matches: 10. The CDR3 loop spans 16 amino acids. This CDR3 is CASSYRDSIKLYGYTF. The DNA of the CDR3 is TGTGCCAGCAGTTACAGGGACAGCATTAAACTCTATGGCTACACCTTC.

The genes are TRBV6-2 or TRBV6-3 and TRBJ1-1; D possibly corresponds to TRBD1 (5 bases). Germline CDR1 is MNHEY and CDR2 is SVGEGT. Trimming shortened V by 2 bases and J by 3 bases, and 19 bases separated the two germline ends. The CDR3 is 17 residues long. This CDR3 reads CASSYGTPWGPDTEAFF. As DNA, the CDR3 is TGTGCCAGCAGTTACGGGACTCCTTGGGGCCCGGACACTGAAGCTTTCTTT.

V and J are TRBV28 and TRBJ2-3, with TRBD1 as a possible D gene (6 bases). V was clipped by 7 bases and J by 0 bases, with 20 bases between them. Per germline, CDR1 MDHEN and CDR2 SYDVKM. The CDR3 is 17 amino acids. CDR3 loop: CASIPRAQGTSTDTQYF. As DNA, the CDR3 is TGTGCCAGCATCCCTAGGGCACAGGGTACTAGCACAGATACGCAGTATTTT.

CDR3 nucleotides: TGCGCCAGCAGCCAAGATAATGGCCCAGGGCGGAACACTGAAGCTTTCTTT. Its protein is CASSQDNGPGRNTEAFF. The V gene is TRBV4-1, the J gene TRBJ1-1; perhaps TRBD1 as D (5 bases). Trimming pared 0 bases from V and 1 base from J, leaving 15 bases between. Germline V CDR1 and CDR2: MGHRA, YSYEKL. The CDR3 covers 17 residues.

This clone showed up just once. V and J are TRBV4-2 and TRBJ1-5; TRBD1 aligns across 8 bases. The CDR3 length is 14 residues. Trimming at V came to 6 bases and at J to 5 bases, leaving 6 bases not matched to a gene. Per the germline V gene, CDR1 is LGHNA and CDR2 is YNFKEQ. The CDR3 sequence is CASSYDRGDQPQHF. The CDR3 bases are TGTGCCAGCAGTTACGACAGGGGTGATCAGCCCCAGCATTTT.

The chain has TRBV19 and TRBJ2-2; D call uncertain. The V and J ends lost 7 bases and 5 bases respectively, with 14 bases between them. This CDR3 region has 14 residues. Germline V gene data show CDR1 as LNHDA and CDR2 as SQIVND (reference sequence). Here the CDR3 reads CASTPLVGTGELFF. CDR3 DNA sequence: TGTGCCAGTACCCCCCTGGTCGGGACCGGGGAGCTGTTTTTT.

With respect to this clone: Other DNA sequences in the sample encode the same CDR3. V gene TRBV7-2 combines with J gene TRBJ1-5, with 8 bases that match TRBD1. The V gene end was trimmed by 5 bases and the J gene end by 6 bases; junction bases not matched to a gene: 6. CDR1 is SGHTA, CDR2 FQGNSA, per germline. This CDR3 is built from 14 residues. This CDR3 is CASSPDRGGQPQHF. The CDR3 DNA reads TGTGCCAGCAGCCCAGACAGGGGCGGTCAGCCCCAGCATTTT.

The chain combines TRBV19 with TRBJ2-7, with D possibly being TRBD1 (6 bases). The CDR3 extends over 14 amino acids. Germline assignment: CDR1 LNHDA and CDR2 SQIVND (reference sequence). The V end lost 3 bases, the J end lost 2 bases, and 11 bases lay between the germline ends. The CDR3 DNA follows: TGTGCCAGTAGTATTAGGCAGGGGCCCTACGAGCAGTACTTC. Amino acids: CASSIRQGPYEQYF. The variable domain in full, with the rest retrieved from reference TRBV19 and TRBJ2-7, is DGGITQSPKYLFRKEGQNVTLSCEQNLNHDAMYWYRQDPGQGLRLIYYSQIVNDFQKGDIAEGYSVSREKKESFPLTVTSAQKNPTAFYLCASSIRQGPYEQYFGPGTRLTVT.

This rearrangement joins TRBV28 to TRBJ1-4; the D gene is possibly TRBD1 (6 bases). The germline CDR1 and CDR2 sequences are MDHEN and SYDVKM. V was pared by 0 bases and J by 11 bases, with 10 bases between. This CDR3 contains 13 residues. CDR3 nucleotide sequence: TGTGCCAGCAGTTTATGGGGGGCACCCAAACTGTTTTTT. It yields the protein CASSLWGAPKLFF. The variable domain in full, with the rest retrieved from reference TRBV28 and TRBJ1-4, is DVKVTQSSRYLVKRTGEKVFLECVQDMDHENMFWYRQDPGLGLRLIYFSYDVKMKEKGDIPEGYSVSREKKERFSLILESASTNQTSMYLCASSLWGAPKLFFGSGTQLSVL.